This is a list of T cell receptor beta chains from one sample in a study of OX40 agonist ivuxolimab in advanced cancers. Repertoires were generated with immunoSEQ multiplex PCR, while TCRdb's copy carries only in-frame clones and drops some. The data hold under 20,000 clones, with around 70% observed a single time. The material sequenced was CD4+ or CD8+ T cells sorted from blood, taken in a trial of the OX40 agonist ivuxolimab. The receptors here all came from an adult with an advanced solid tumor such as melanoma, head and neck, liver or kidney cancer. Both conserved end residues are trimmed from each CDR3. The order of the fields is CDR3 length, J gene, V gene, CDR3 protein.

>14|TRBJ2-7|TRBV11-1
ASSYSTGALSYEQY
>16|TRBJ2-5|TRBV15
ATSRDTGTSDYQETQY
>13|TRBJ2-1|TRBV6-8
ASSYPTSGGAGEF
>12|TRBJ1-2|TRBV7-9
ASSSTQAYEGYT
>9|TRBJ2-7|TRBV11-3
ASSPGTEQY
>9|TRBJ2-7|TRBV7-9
ASSERGEQY
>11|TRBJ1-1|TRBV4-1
ASSQVSWTEAF
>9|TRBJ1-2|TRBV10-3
AIRDNGGHT
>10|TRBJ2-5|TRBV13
ASSKGPPAQY
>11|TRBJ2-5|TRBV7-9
ATHPNQEETQY
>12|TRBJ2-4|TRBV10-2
ASSEKGAGNIQY
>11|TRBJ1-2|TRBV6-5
AGRPGQGNGYT
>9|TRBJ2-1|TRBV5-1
ASSLGVEQF
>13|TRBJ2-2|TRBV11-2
ASSLDTAPAGELF
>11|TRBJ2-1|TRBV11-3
ASSQTGGNEQF
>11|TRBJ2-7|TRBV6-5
ASNQTPACGQY
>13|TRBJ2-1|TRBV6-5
ASRRRAGTYNEQF
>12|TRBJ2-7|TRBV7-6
ASSFRDRSYEQY
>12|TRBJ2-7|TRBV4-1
ASSQDLGYYEQY
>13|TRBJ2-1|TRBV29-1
SVLITVYSYNEQF
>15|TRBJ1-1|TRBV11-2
ASSLDRGVRANTEAF
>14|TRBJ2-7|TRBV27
ASSSTRQGAFYEQY
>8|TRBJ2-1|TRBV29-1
SVENFEQF
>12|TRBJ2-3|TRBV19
ASSNQRGEDTQY
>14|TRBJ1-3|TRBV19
ASRRRRLTSGNTIY
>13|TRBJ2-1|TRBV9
ASSVEGTSGNEQF